The 29 T cell receptor beta chains in this list originate from one sample, sequenced in a study of blood T cell repertoires in COVID-19. Clones were read by immunoSEQ multiplex PCR, and TCRdb kept only the in-frame ones, dropping some. The table lists some 150,000 clones, approximately 80% of them singletons, with roughly 13% in the top ten. The sample was peripheral blood. The source of these receptors is a man in his sixties with active or convalescent COVID-19.

The V gene is TRBV9, the J gene TRBJ2-3, with D possibly TRBD2 on 5 matching bases. Germline lookup yields CDR1 SGDLS and CDR2 YYNGEE. Trimming removed 0 bases from V and 1 base from J, with 12 bases in between. CDR3 length equals 16 residues. CDR3 DNA sequence: TGTGCCAGCAGCGTAGTTGGAGGTCACGGCACAGATACGCAGTATTTT. Translating gives CASSVVGGHGTDTQYF. Looking up the rest from reference TRBV9 and TRBJ2-3 gives the full variable domain: DSGVTQTPKHLITATGQRVTLRCSPRSGDLSVYWYQQSLDQGLQFLIQYYNGEERAKGNILERFSAQQFPDLHSELNLSSLELGDSALYFCASSVVGGHGTDTQYFGPGTRLTVL.

This chain links TRBV27 with TRBJ2-7, with TRBD2 as a possible D gene (5 bases). Looked up from germline, CDR1 is MNHEY and CDR2 is SMNVEV (reference sequence). V dropped 6 bases and J dropped 2 bases, with 23 bases sitting between them. This CDR3 contains 17 residues. The CDR3 bases are TGTGCCAGCAGGTTAGGCGGACTTCTCGGGCAGCCCTACGAGCAGTACTTC. The encoded protein is CASRLGGLLGQPYEQYF.

The table lists this clone with a few counts. The chain uses TRBV29-1 and TRBJ1-2; 9 bases map to TRBD1. CDR1 is SQVTM, CDR2 ANQGSEA, per germline. CDR3 length equals 12 residues. Losses at the gene ends were 7 bases for V and 3 bases for J; bases not matched to a gene: 3. The CDR3 here is CSAGDRDYGYTF. DNA for the CDR3: TGCAGCGCCGGGGACAGGGACTATGGCTACACCTTC.

This chain links TRBV28 with TRBJ2-1; 7 bases fit TRBD1. The germline V gene has CDR1 MDHEN and CDR2 SYDVKM. The junction had 3 bases not matched to a gene; V was cut back by 3 bases and J by 4 bases. CDR3 size: 14 residues. Here the CDR3 DNA reads TGTGCCAGCAGTTTCCCGGGACAGTACAATGAGCAGTTCTTC. Protein: CASSFPGQYNEQFF.

The chain has TRBV7-9 and TRBJ2-5; the D is unclear. The CDR3 loop spans 12 amino acids. Germline CDR1 and CDR2: SEHNR and FQNEAQ (reference sequence). V lost 5 bases, J lost 0 bases, and 4 bases lay in between. CDR3 amino acids: CASSANQETQYF. The CDR3 DNA follows: TGTGCCAGCAGCGCTAACCAAGAGACCCAGTACTTC.

This clone was seen a few times. This chain links TRBV7-2 with TRBJ1-2; 10 bases are shared with TRBD1. Germline trimming cut 6 bases from V and 8 bases from J; bases unmatched to any gene: 6. The CDR3 covers 13 residues. Per the germline V gene, CDR1 is SGHTA and CDR2 is FQGNSA. The CDR3 protein is CASSGGQGMGYTF. The CDR3 region has the DNA TGTGCCAGCAGTGGGGGACAGGGGATGGGCTACACCTTC.

This chain connects TRBV4-1 to TRBJ2-2; 8 positions match TRBD2. In germline, CDR1 is MGHRA, CDR2 YSYEKL. This CDR3 spans 17 amino acids. V lost 8 bases, J lost 1 base, and 12 bases stayed unmatched. CDR3 in DNA: TGCGCCAGCTCCCAGCGGGCGGCGGGGGGGAACACCGGGGAGCTGTTTTTT. The encoded protein is CASSQRAAGGNTGELFF.

J is TRBJ2-5 and V is TRBV27; the match to TRBD1 covers 11 bases. Germline lookup yields CDR1 MNHEY and CDR2 SMNVEV (reference sequence). This CDR3 region has 15 residues. Losses at the gene ends were 8 bases for V and 1 base for J; bases not matched to a gene: 6. CDR3 sequence: CASGEDRGLQETQYF. The CDR3 DNA reads as TGTGCCAGCGGGGAGGACAGGGGGCTCCAAGAGACCCAGTACTTC.

The chain has TRBV18 and TRBJ2-7; 13 nucleotides line up with TRBD2. The junction had 4 bases not matched to a gene; V was cut back by 3 bases and J by 5 bases. The CDR3 covers 15 residues. Germline V CDR1 and CDR2: KGHSH, LQKENI. CDR3 sequence: CASSPRTSGRDEQYF. Written as DNA, the CDR3 is TGTGCCAGCTCACCCCGGACTAGCGGGAGAGACGAGCAGTACTTC.

The chain employs TRBV25-1 and TRBJ2-5, with 8 bases that match TRBD1. V shed 3 bases, J shed 0 bases, and the junction held 0 bases outside the gene matches. Germline V gene lookup returns CDR1 MGHDK and CDR2 SYGVNS. The CDR3 is 14 amino acids. CDR3: CASSDRGHQETQYF. The CDR3 DNA is TGTGCCAGCAGTGACAGGGGGCACCAAGAGACCCAGTACTTC.

The chain couples TRBV7-2 to TRBJ1-1, with 8 bases identical to TRBD1. This CDR3 is 19 amino acids long. The germline V gene encodes CDR1 SGHTA and CDR2 FQGNSA. V was pared by 2 bases and J by 0 bases, with 14 bases of the junction left unmatched. The CDR3 loop reads CASSLSPAGTGNLNTEAFF. CDR3 coding DNA: TGTGCCAGCAGCTTAAGTCCAGCCGGGACAGGCAACTTGAACACTGAAGCTTTCTTT. The full variable domain, completed using reference TRBV7-2 and TRBJ1-1, is GAGVSQSPSNKVTEKGKDVELRCDPISGHTALYWYRQSLGQGLEFLIYFQGNSAPDKSGLPSDRFSAERTGGSVSTLTIQRTQQEDSAVYLCASSLSPAGTGNLNTEAFFGQGTRLTVV.

This clone occurred a few times. The chain uses TRBV15 and TRBJ2-3, with D maybe TRBD2 (5 bases). Germline V gene lookup returns CDR1 LNHNV and CDR2 YYDKDF (reference sequence). CDR3 size: 14 residues. Trimming cost V 1 base and J 5 bases, with 10 bases left between them. The CDR3 region has the DNA TGTGCCACCAGCAGAGGCGGAGGCGGAGATACGCAGTATTTT. Amino acid sequence: CATSRGGGGDTQYF.

The rearrangement uses TRBV27 and TRBJ2-3, with 15 bases lining up with TRBD2. This CDR3 has 17 residues. CDR1 and CDR2 (germline): MNHEY, SMNVEV (reference sequence). The J segment lost 5 bases and the V segment lost 5 bases, leaving 8 bases of the junction unmatched. The CDR3 reads CASSLRTGLAGGDTQYF. CDR3 in DNA: TGTGCCAGCAGTCTACGAACGGGACTAGCGGGAGGAGATACGCAGTATTTT.

The chain couples TRBV4-1 to TRBJ2-7, with 9 positions matching TRBD2. The V gene end was trimmed by 1 base and the J gene end by 0 bases; junction bases not matched to a gene: 7. Germline V gives CDR1 MGHRA, CDR2 YSYEKL. This CDR3 region has 17 residues. CDR3 residues: CASSQGRTSASSYEQYF. CDR3 coding DNA: TGCGCCAGCAGCCAAGGACGGACTAGCGCGAGCTCCTACGAGCAGTACTTC.

The chain carries TRBV29-1 and TRBJ2-1; 13 nucleotides match TRBD2. The trim removed 6 bases at V and 11 bases at J, leaving 10 bases unmatched. The CDR3 length is 14 residues. Germline CDR1 reads SQVTM; CDR2 reads ANQGSEA. CDR3: CSVVRGTSGDKQFF. Here the CDR3 DNA reads TGCAGCGTCGTTAGGGGGACTAGCGGGGATAAGCAGTTCTTC.

This clone turned up a few times. The CDR3: CASRPDGNQPQHF. The DNA for the CDR3 is TGTGCCAGCAGACCAGACGGGAATCAGCCCCAGCATTTT. The gene calls are TRBV6-6 and TRBJ1-5; D not certain. Germline V gene data show CDR1 as MNHNY and CDR2 as SVGAGI (reference sequence). The CDR3 has 13 residues. The V end lost 6 bases, the J end lost 4 bases, and 10 bases lay between the germline ends.

This clone has only a few counts. The CDR3 nucleotides read TGTGCCAGCAGTGTTAACAATAATTCACCCCTCCACTTT. It translates to CASSVNNNSPLHF. This sequence joins TRBV25-1 and TRBJ1-6, with D unclear. V lost 4 bases to trimming and J lost 5 bases, with 6 bases between them. Germline lookup yields CDR1 MGHDK and CDR2 SYGVNS. The CDR3 covers 13 residues.

This clone was counted between two and nine times. V and J are TRBV2 and TRBJ2-1; 8 bases fit TRBD2. This CDR3 region has 17 residues. Germline values: CDR1 SNHLY, CDR2 FYNNEI. V was clipped by 7 bases and J by 5 bases; unmatched bases: 16. The CDR3 sequence: CASTYSKTGGPNNEQFF. The DNA of the CDR3 is TGTGCCAGCACCTACTCTAAAACGGGAGGGCCTAACAATGAGCAGTTCTTC.

The chain carries TRBV2 and TRBJ1-1; D unresolved. V lost 1 base and J lost 1, with 13 bases in between. The CDR3 runs 16 residues. Germline V gene lookup returns CDR1 SNHLY and CDR2 FYNNEI. The chain's CDR3 is CASSEVKWWRNTEAFF. DNA for the CDR3: TGTGCCAGCAGTGAAGTAAAATGGTGGAGGAACACTGAAGCTTTCTTT.

This rearrangement joins TRBV5-1 to TRBJ1-4; no clear D gene. This CDR3 has 14 residues. Trimming pared 3 bases from V and 6 bases from J, leaving 12 bases between. Germline V gives CDR1 SGHRS, CDR2 YFSETQ. CDR3 protein: CASSSGNGYEKLFF. The CDR3, as DNA: TGCGCCAGCAGCTCCGGGAACGGGTATGAAAAACTGTTTTTT.

A few counts support this clone. The genes are TRBV10-3 and TRBJ2-1, with 7 bases that match TRBD1. Unmatched junction bases numbered 6, after V lost 7 bases and J lost 0 bases. Germline V gives CDR1 ENHRY, CDR2 SYGVKD. CDR3 length: 15 residues. CDR3: CAITAGGSSYNEQFF. In DNA, the CDR3 is TGTGCCATCACTGCAGGGGGTAGCTCCTACAATGAGCAGTTCTTC.

The chain joins TRBV20-1 to TRBJ1-1; the D gene is possibly TRBD1 (5 bases). V lost 3 bases and J lost 1, with 9 bases in between. CDR1 is DFQATT, CDR2 SNEGSKA, per germline (reference sequence). This CDR3 spans 13 amino acids. As DNA, the CDR3 is TGCAGTGCTAGTGATCAGGGGAACACTGAAGCTTTCTTT. It codes for CSASDQGNTEAFF.

J is TRBJ1-1 and V is TRBV6-6; a possible D gene is TRBD1 (5 bases). The CDR3 runs 15 residues. CDR1 and CDR2 (germline): MNHNY, SVGAGI (reference sequence). V shed 6 bases and J shed 1 base, with 15 bases lying between them. Here the CDR3 reads CASSLKTVENTEAFF. The DNA for the CDR3 is TGTGCCAGCAGCCTGAAGACAGTCGAGAACACTGAAGCTTTCTTT.

This clone appeared once. The CDR3 sequence: CASSVSGELFF. DNA for the CDR3: TGTGCCAGCAGTGTGAGCGGGGAGCTGTTTTTT. The gene calls are TRBV2 and TRBJ2-2; no reliable D call. V was pared by 4 bases and J by 7 bases, with 4 bases between. Per the germline V gene, CDR1 is SNHLY and CDR2 is FYNNEI. The CDR3 loop spans 11 amino acids.

V is TRBV10-3 and J is TRBJ2-7, with a possible D match to TRBD2 (7 bases). Trimming pared 2 bases from V and 0 bases from J, leaving 8 bases between. The CDR3 consists of 14 residues. The V gene's germline CDR1 is ENHRY and CDR2 SYGVKD. Written as DNA, the CDR3 is TGTGCCATCAGTGAGGGGGGGGCCTCCTACGAGCAGTACTTC. Protein product: CAISEGGASYEQYF.

The rearrangement uses TRBV4-1 and TRBJ1-5; D call uncertain. This CDR3 comprises 15 residues. Trimming took 1 base from V and 5 from J, leaving 12 bases between them. CDR1 is MGHRA and CDR2 is YSYEKL in the germline V gene. The CDR3 spells CASSQAPSADQPQHF. The CDR3 DNA reads TGCGCCAGCAGCCAAGCCCCGTCGGCGGATCAGCCCCAGCATTTT.

This rearrangement joins TRBV7-2 to TRBJ1-6, with 7 bases that match TRBD1. J gave up 5 bases and V 5 bases, and 12 bases lay outside the gene matches. CDR1 and CDR2 (germline): SGHTA, FQGNSA. The CDR3 is 17 amino acids. The CDR3 DNA is TGTGCCAGCAGCCATACATATGGGACAGCGAATAATTCACCCCTCCACTTT. This codes for CASSHTYGTANNSPLHF.

Only one count was recorded for this clone. This chain links TRBV20-1 with TRBJ1-2; possibly TRBD1 for D (6 bases). CDR1 is DFQATT and CDR2 is SNEGSKA in the germline V gene (reference sequence). V lost 6 bases and J lost 8, with 13 bases in between. CDR3 length: 11 amino acids. The CDR3 here is CSALKGDGYTF. For the CDR3, the DNA is TGCAGTGCCCTAAAGGGGGACGGCTACACCTTC.

J is TRBJ1-2 and V is TRBV5-4; D remains unclear. The germline V and J ends were trimmed by 4 bases and 6 bases, with 16 bases remaining between them. This CDR3 contains 14 residues. The germline CDR1 and CDR2 sequences are SGHNT and YYREEE (reference sequence). CDR3 in DNA: TGTGCCAGCAGCCCGGTTGGGCAGCCTGATGGCTACACCTTC. Residues: CASSPVGQPDGYTF. Filled out from reference TRBV5-4 and TRBJ1-2, the complete variable domain reads ETGVTQSPTHLIKTRGQQVTLRCSSQSGHNTVSWYQQALGQGPQFIFQYYREEENGRGNFPPRFSGLQFPNYSSELNVNALELDDSALYLCASSPVGQPDGYTFGSGTRLTVV.